One sample yielded the 25 T cell receptor beta chains listed below, sequenced in a study of T cell repertoires in cytomegalovirus infection. These receptors are not linked to any known antigen. TCRdb re-derived calls from the reads in MiXCR, one entry per CDR3 protein. The data contain around 500,000 distinct CDR3 sequences, about two fifths of them singletons. The material sequenced was cultured PBMCs, taken from culture after CMV antigen stimulation. The receptor set was obtained from a human donor in good health (CMV status not recorded). Some clones in this sample may be carry-over from other donors' samples.

This clonotype was seen more than once but under ten times. The DNA of the CDR3 is TGTGCCAGCACCGGACTCCGGGACACTCACAATGAGCAGTTCTTC. This translates into CASTGLRDTHNEQFF. The chain employs TRBV12-3 or TRBV12-4 and TRBJ2-1, with D perhaps matching TRBD1 (6 bases). Trimming took 7 bases from V and 5 from J, leaving 18 bases between them. The CDR3 totals 15 residues.

The chain combines TRBV6-5 with TRBJ2-7, with 13 bases matching TRBD2. Trimming cost V 6 bases and J 6 bases; bases outside gene matches: 14. Germline V gives CDR1 MNHEY, CDR2 SVGAGI. The CDR3 consists of 17 residues. The CDR3 sequence is CASSANPGTSGVGEQYF. For the CDR3, the DNA is TGTGCCAGCAGCGCTAACCCTGGGACTAGCGGGGTTGGCGAGCAGTACTTC.

The chain links TRBV24-1 to TRBJ2-5; possibly TRBD1 or TRBD2 for D (5 bases each). V was pared by 0 bases and J by 5 bases, with 15 bases between. Germline-derived CDR1 and CDR2 are KGHDR and SFDVKD. The CDR3 sequence is 16 residues long. The CDR3 loop is CATSDLTRAGLETQYF. CDR3 DNA: TGTGCCACCAGTGATTTGACCAGGGCGGGTCTGGAGACCCAGTACTTC.

This clonotype was counted between two and nine times. The gene calls are TRBV12-3 or TRBV12-4 and TRBJ2-7, with D perhaps matching TRBD1 or TRBD2 (5 bases each). The CDR3 spans 16 residues. V shed 5 bases and J shed 3 bases, with 20 bases lying between them. CDR3 in amino acids: CASSPGPRDRRYEQYF. The CDR3 DNA follows: TGTGCCAGCAGTCCGGGGCCTCGGGACCGCCGCTACGAGCAGTACTTC.

This clonotype has just a few counts. The V and J genes are TRBV6-1 and TRBJ2-3, with 11 bases identical to TRBD2. The CDR3 consists of 18 residues. V lost 5 bases to trimming and J lost 2 bases; unmatched junction nucleotides: 12. Per the germline V gene, CDR1 is MNHNS and CDR2 is SASEGT. The CDR3 sequence is CASSFLAGGHGTTDTQYF. The CDR3 bases are TGTGCCAGCAGTTTTCTAGCGGGGGGACATGGTACCACAGATACGCAGTATTTT.

This chain connects TRBV27 to TRBJ2-3; TRBD2 matches 9 bases. Unmatched junction bases numbered 4, after V lost 4 bases and J lost 2 bases. The CDR3 totals 15 residues. Germline V gene lookup returns CDR1 MNHEY and CDR2 SMNVEV (reference sequence). CDR3 residues: CASSSTSGFTDTQYF. In DNA, the CDR3 is TGTGCCAGCAGTTCGACTAGCGGATTCACAGATACGCAGTATTTT.

This rearrangement joins TRBV6-5 to TRBJ2-2, with D unresolved. V lost 1 base, J lost 2 bases, and 8 bases lay in between. Looked up from germline, CDR1 is MNHEY and CDR2 is SVGAGI. There are 15 residues in the CDR3. The CDR3: CASSYFGGNTGELFF. In DNA, the CDR3 is TGTGCCAGCAGTTACTTCGGTGGCAACACCGGGGAGCTGTTTTTT.

This clonotype was detected a few times. The rearrangement uses TRBV6-5 and TRBJ2-7, with D perhaps matching TRBD1 or TRBD2 (5 bases each). CDR1 and CDR2 from the germline V gene are MNHEY and SVGAGI. The CDR3 runs 13 residues. V was trimmed by 2 bases and J by 2 bases, leaving 7 bases between them. CDR3 in DNA: TGTGCCAGCAGTTACGGGGGTACCTACGAGCAGTACTTC. Translated: CASSYGGTYEQYF.

This clonotype was counted between two and nine times. This rearrangement joins TRBV5-4 to TRBJ2-3; no clear D gene. CDR3 length equals 13 residues. Looked up from germline, CDR1 is SGHNT and CDR2 is YYREEE (reference sequence). V was trimmed by 7 bases and J by 0 bases, leaving 9 bases between them. CDR3 sequence: CASRTASTDTQYF. CDR3 nucleotide sequence: TGTGCCAGCCGAACAGCTAGCACAGATACGCAGTATTTT.

CDR3 sequence (DNA): TGTGCCAGCAGTTTTCTAAGGGAGAACGAGCAGTACTTC. It specifies CASSFLRENEQYF. The V call is TRBV12-3 or TRBV12-4, the J call TRBJ2-7; a possible D gene is TRBD2 (5 bases). The length of the CDR3 is 13 residues. The ends were cut back, 3 bases at V and 5 bases at J, with 11 bases in the middle.

The chain has TRBV6-6 and TRBJ2-7; TRBD1 is a possible D gene (6 bases). This CDR3 region has 15 residues. From germline, CDR1 is MNHNY and CDR2 SVGAGI (reference sequence). V lost 6 bases, J lost 5 bases, and 20 bases lay in between. The CDR3 coding sequence is TGTGCCAGCAGACCATACACAGGGAGAGGGCACGAGCAGTACTTC. Amino acid sequence: CASRPYTGRGHEQYF.

The rearrangement links TRBV7-2 to TRBJ2-3, with 7 bases that match TRBD2. This CDR3 spans 15 amino acids. CDR1 and CDR2 from the germline V gene are SGHTA and FQGNSA. V gave up 7 bases and J gave up 2 bases; unmatched junction bases: 9. As DNA, the CDR3 is TGTGCCAGCACTAATTTCGGGAGGCCCACAGATACGCAGTATTTT. The encoded protein is CASTNFGRPTDTQYF. The full variable domain, with the rest looked up from reference TRBV7-2 and TRBJ2-3, is GAGVSQSPSNKVTEKGKDVELRCDPISGHTALYWYRQSLGQGLEFLIYFQGNSAPDKSGLPSDRFSAERTGGSVSTLTIQRTQQEDSAVYLCASTNFGRPTDTQYFGPGTRLTVL.

The rearrangement links TRBV5-1 to TRBJ2-3; 7 bases are shared with TRBD2. This CDR3 is built from 14 residues. Per germline, CDR1 SGHRS and CDR2 YFSETQ. Trimming removed 4 bases from V and 0 bases from J; junction bases left unmatched: 2. The CDR3 nucleotides read TGCGCCAGCAGCGGGGGGGAGAGCACAGATACGCAGTATTTT. Its protein product is CASSGGESTDTQYF.

This clonotype was observed once. J is TRBJ1-2 and V is TRBV2; 10 bases match TRBD1. Germline trimming cut 5 bases from V and 7 bases from J; bases unmatched to any gene: 7. The CDR3 is 14 residues long. Germline V CDR1 and CDR2: SNHLY, FYNNEI. Here the CDR3 DNA reads TGTGCCAGCAGTTCCGGGACAGGGGATGGTGGCTACACCTTC. Translating gives CASSSGTGDGGYTF.

The genes are TRBV7-8 and TRBJ2-7; TRBD2 matches 8 bases. Trimming cost V 9 bases and J 1 base; bases outside gene matches: 5. Germline lookup yields CDR1 SGHVS and CDR2 FQNEAQ. The CDR3 is 13 residues long. CDR3 in amino acids: CASTQRESYEQYF. CDR3 DNA sequence: TGTGCCAGTACCCAGCGGGAGTCCTACGAGCAGTACTTC.

This clonotype appeared a few times. The V and J genes are TRBV7-8 and TRBJ1-6; D gene uncertain. With 1 base removed from V and 14 bases from J, the gap between germline ends came to 18 bases. Germline loops: CDR1 SGHVS, CDR2 FQNEAQ. The CDR3 sequence is 15 residues long. For the CDR3, the DNA is TGTGCCAGCAGCTTAGGGACCCCCGGAAGTGGTACCCTCCACTTT. This encodes CASSLGTPGSGTLHF. The full variable domain, its missing parts supplied by reference TRBV7-8 and TRBJ1-6, is GAGVSQSPRYKVAKRGQDVALRCDPISGHVSLFWYQQALGQGPEFLTYFQNEAQLDKSGLPSDRFFAERPEGSVSTLKIQRTQQEDSAVYLCASSLGTPGSGTLHFGNGTRLTVT.

This clonotype was detected many times. V and J are TRBV7-2 and TRBJ1-1; D perhaps matches TRBD1 (6 bases). With 6 bases removed from V and 3 bases from J, the gap between germline ends came to 14 bases. There are 14 residues in the CDR3. The germline CDR1 and CDR2 sequences are SGHTA and FQGNSA. This CDR3 reads CASRPQGSDTEAFF. For the CDR3, the DNA is TGTGCCAGCAGGCCACAGGGTAGCGACACTGAAGCTTTCTTT.

This chain uses TRBV7-2 with TRBJ2-7; no firm D call. Germline CDR1 SGHTA, CDR2 FQGNSA. V was cut by 1 base and J by 0 bases, with 7 bases left in between. This CDR3 is built from 14 residues. Here the CDR3 DNA reads TGTGCCAGCAGCTTAGGCCTTCGCTCCTACGAGCAGTACTTC. Its translation: CASSLGLRSYEQYF.

This chain uses TRBV4-3 with TRBJ2-1; D is possibly TRBD1 (6 bases). The germline gives CDR1 LGHNA, CDR2 YSLEER. Trimming left V 1 base short and J 4 bases short, with 26 bases between. CDR3 length: 20 residues. The CDR3 DNA follows: TGCGCCAGCAGCCAAGGAGGACCCCAGGGGATAACGGGATCTTACAATGAGCAGTTCTTC. It encodes CASSQGGPQGITGSYNEQFF.

A single count supports this clonotype. The chain recombines TRBV11-2 with TRBJ2-3; TRBD1 matches at 7 bases. The germline V gene has CDR1 SGHAT and CDR2 FQNNGV. This CDR3 comprises 15 residues. Trimming removed 3 bases from V and 0 bases from J; junction bases left unmatched: 3. The CDR3 DNA follows: TGTGCCAGCAGCTTCGGGGACAGAAGCACAGATACGCAGTATTTT. Residues: CASSFGDRSTDTQYF.

The rearrangement joins TRBV7-8 to TRBJ2-7; D tentatively reads TRBD1 or TRBD2 (5 bases each). V lost 1 base to trimming and J lost 0 bases, with 16 bases between them. Per germline, CDR1 SGHVS and CDR2 FQNEAQ. The length of the CDR3 is 17 residues. The CDR3 nucleotides read TGTGCCAGCAGCTTAGGGAGGTTGGGGACCCTCTCCTACGAGCAGTACTTC. Translated: CASSLGRLGTLSYEQYF. The full variable domain, with the rest looked up from reference TRBV7-8 and TRBJ2-7, is GAGVSQSPRYKVAKRGQDVALRCDPISGHVSLFWYQQALGQGPEFLTYFQNEAQLDKSGLPSDRFFAERPEGSVSTLKIQRTQQEDSAVYLCASSLGRLGTLSYEQYFGPGTRLTVT.

This clonotype was picked up a small number of times. V gene TRBV7-4 combines with J gene TRBJ2-3; D unresolved. Germline CDR1 is SGHVT and CDR2 is SQSDAQ. Trimming removed 1 base from V and 2 bases from J, with 10 bases in between. The CDR3 runs to 15 residues. CDR3 residues: CASSLGVVITDTQYF. DNA of the CDR3: TGTGCCAGCAGCTTAGGGGTAGTGATCACAGATACGCAGTATTTT.

The chain carries TRBV7-2 and TRBJ2-7; D is perhaps TRBD1 (5 bases). The V end was cut by 0 bases, the J end by 6 bases, with 15 bases between. This CDR3 has 15 amino acids. The germline V gene encodes CDR1 SGHTA and CDR2 FQGNSA. The CDR3 DNA sequence: TGTGCCAGCAGCTTAGCCGGACATGTAAGAGTCGAGCAGTACTTC. Its translation: CASSLAGHVRVEQYF.

The DNA for the CDR3 is TGTGCCACCAGCAGAGAGCAGGGGAGGTCCTACGAGCAGTACTTC. Residues: CATSREQGRSYEQYF. The gene calls are TRBV15 and TRBJ2-7, with D perhaps matching TRBD1 or TRBD2 (6 bases each). The CDR3 is 15 amino acids. Trimming cost V 0 bases and J 1 base, with 10 bases left between them. Germline CDR1 reads LNHNV; CDR2 reads YYDKDF (reference sequence).

V is TRBV12-3 or TRBV12-4 and J is TRBJ1-1; D possibly corresponds to TRBD1 (6 bases). V was cut by 1 base and J by 8 bases, with 14 bases left in between. CDR3 length: 14 residues. As DNA, the CDR3 is TGTGCCAGCAGTTTAGGGGGGCTGGTTGGGGAAGCTTTCTTT. Its protein product is CASSLGGLVGEAFF.